A selection of T cell receptor beta chains follows, all from one sample in a study of blood T cell repertoires in COVID-19. TCRdb keeps only in-frame clones here, not all; method: immunoSEQ multiplex PCR. The repertoire holds around 95,000 clones, about 84% seen once, with about 10% in the top ten. Sequences were obtained from peripheral blood. These receptors all come from an elderly woman with acute or convalescent COVID-19. The CDR3 runs from the conserved cysteine through the conserved F or W. The D gene is left open where the match is weak. Size values are once, few and many counts, or a class for expanded clones, and some rows have none.

d_call j_call clone_size v_call cdr3_nt cdr3_aa
- TRBJ2-6 - TRBV5-4 TGTGCCAGCAGATCACAGGGCTCATCACACTCTGGGGCCAACGTCCTGACTTTC CASRSQGSSHSGANVLTF
TRBD1 TRBJ2-3 few TRBV27 TGTGCCAGCAGCAGACAGGGGACAGATACGCAGTATTTT CASSRQGTDTQYF
TRBD2 TRBJ2-3 - TRBV7-2 TGTGCCAGCAGCTTGGGCGGGGGGGCGGTAGATACGCAGTATTTT CASSLGGGAVDTQYF
TRBD2 TRBJ2-5 - TRBV28 TGTGCCAGCAGTTCAATAGCGGGGGGGCGAGAGACCCAGTACTTC CASSSIAGGRETQYF
TRBD2 TRBJ2-1 - TRBV7-9 TGTGCCAGCAGCTTATTTTTGAGCGGGGGGGCAGATGAGCAGTTCTTC CASSLFLSGGADEQFF
- TRBJ2-3 few TRBV9 TGTGCCAGCAGCAGACGGCAGGGTCCTCCGACAGATACGCAGTATTTT CASSRRQGPPTDTQYF
TRBD1 TRBJ1-3 - TRBV9 TGTGCCAGCAGCGTATCCCCGGGACAGGGGTCGATCGCTGGAAACACCATATATTTT CASSVSPGQGSIAGNTIYF
TRBD1 TRBJ1-1 few TRBV28 TGTGCCAGCAGTAGGACAGGCTTGGACACTGAAGCTTTCTTT CASSRTGLDTEAFF
- TRBJ1-4 - TRBV19 TGTGCCAGTAGTATAGCCAGAAAACTGTTTTTT CASSIARKLFF
- TRBJ2-3 few TRBV29-1 TGCAGCGTTGACAGGCAGCCCCCAGATACGCAGTATTTT CSVDRQPPDTQYF
TRBD2 TRBJ2-3 - TRBV5-4 TGTGCCAGCAGCCCCGGGCGGCTAGCGGGGGGAGATACGCAGTATTTT CASSPGRLAGGDTQYF
- TRBJ2-7 - TRBV6-2/TRBV6-3 TGTGCCAGCAGTCCCTGGCAGGTCCGCACCTACGAGCAGTACTTC CASSPWQVRTYEQYF
TRBD1 TRBJ2-3 - TRBV11-2 TGTGCCAGCACCAAGGGGACAGGCCTCACAGATACGCAGTATTTT CASTKGTGLTDTQYF
TRBD1 TRBJ2-1 - TRBV11-3 TGTGCCAGCAGCTTAGAGGGACAGGGGTGGGATGAGCAGTTCTTC CASSLEGQGWDEQFF
TRBD1 TRBJ1-3 once TRBV9 TGTGCCAGCAGCCCCCAAGACAGGGGGCGTCTGTTTGGAAACACCATATATTTT CASSPQDRGRLFGNTIYF